This T cell receptor (beta chain) was observed in a study of cytomegalovirus exposure and HLA in healthy donors (dated by TCRdb to the late 2010s). In terms of the full investigation: According to an earlier analysis of several hundred of the donors, 150 million to 200 million T cells yielded some 110 million unique TCR beta sequences and more than 250 Gb of sequence data. An early release covering some 640 HLA-typed donors comprised 300 to 350 gigabases of sequencing data and some 79 million unique TCR sequences. Of the roughly 400 genotyped donors, 75% to 85% were placed in the genetic ancestry cluster associated with self-reported Caucasian donors. The study aimed to test whether signatures of past pathogen exposure could be identified by cataloging public T cell receptors. The study used immunosequencing to profile the T cell repertoires of approximately 690 subjects and linked those repertoires to cytomegalovirus serostatus. In addition to the first cohort of around 670 subjects, a separate validation cohort of approximately 130 different subjects was used. The study combined high-throughput TCR immunosequencing, statistical association of individual TCRs with disease status, and machine learning to predict cytomegalovirus infection status. In a later analysis, previously published TCR beta repertoires from 670 or so donors were re-analyzed and high-resolution HLA genotyping was added so that TCR occurrence patterns could be studied. Rather than using new phenotypic data, the later analysis identified candidate immune exposures from TCR beta sequences and from how often those sequences occurred across donors. In an earlier analysis of roughly 600 of the donors, high-throughput TCR beta sequencing was used to judge whether each TCR beta V gene segment behaved as functional or pseudogenic. Donor age, sex, ethnicity and CMV serostatus were compiled alongside the repertoire data. A later genetic analysis used genome-wide SNP genotypes for about 60% of the roughly 700 donors, treating that subset as a discovery cohort. All discovery cohort repertoires had been generated on a single sequencing platform. Both class I and class II loci were covered by HLA typing, at four-digit resolution. Typing coverage varied by locus: roughly 629-640 donors for A, B, C, DRB1 and DQB1; 522 for DQA1; about 590 for DPA1; approximately 470 for DPB1. Four or five DR-DQ haplotypes were handled as single units for association and clustering because linkage in the cohort was strong. Among 350 to 400 genotyped donors of the cohort, an average of around 240,000 unique TCR beta nucleotide sequences were sequenced per donor, roughly 18% of them non-productive.

The CDR3, from cysteine to phenylalanine, totals 14 residues. The DNA shown is the 42-base CDR3, in frame from base 1. CDR1 and CDR2, per the germline V gene, are SGDLS and YYNGEE. At the junction V is shortened by 3 bases and J by 1 base, with 10 bases in between. Results the study describes overall, beyond this receptor: The classifier was reported to diagnose cytomegalovirus status with high specificity and sensitivity in both the original cohort and the validation cohort. According to the authors, the approach could potentially be generalized to other disease states and immunological phenotypes. Roughly uniform sequencing depth across donors was assumed in presence/absence analyses, although this assumption may not hold. A total of 150 to 200 TCR beta chains were listed by the study as associated with cytomegalovirus. V-gene and J-gene trimming of TCR beta chains was associated with a missense DCLRE1C variant in a later genetic analysis, and the association was replicated in an independent cohort. Because some donors lacked HLA typing at each locus, the association tests relied only on the typed subset. According to a later analysis, parvovirus B19, influenza, CMV and Epstein-Barr virus appeared linked to several top co-occurrence clusters. In a later analysis, HLA-associated TCR beta chains were found to be more clonally expanded and to have lower generation probabilities than equally common non-associated chains. In a later analysis, most CMV-associated TCR beta chains were found to appear HLA-restricted, with HLA associations seemingly driven largely by CMV exposure. When HLA alleles, especially DR and DQ, strongly co-occurred, attributing TCR associations to individual alleles was difficult. Correlated functional status among segregating V segments might reflect linkage disequilibrium, but an unknown experimental factor could not be ruled out. CMV serostatus was the only immune exposure information available for the cohort. Most TCR sequences were observed very rarely across donors, whereas some public TCRs were present in many individuals. The earlier analysis of approximately 590 of the donors excluded some 15 rarely observed V segments, including chromosome 9 orphons, because counts were too low. A cluster of highly shared sequence variants was judged likely to represent a technical artifact of the sequencing pipeline. A later analysis found that TCR association rates varied across HLA loci, with DRB1 alleles showing the most associated TCRs and HLA-C alleles the fewest. At a false discovery rate of 0.05, a later analysis linked under 20,000 TCR beta sequences to specific HLA alleles. A later genetic analysis reported fewer N-insertions in productive TCRs among donors in an Asian-associated ancestry cluster than the roughly 640-donor mean. In vitro tests confirmed that a few of the cytomegalovirus-associated TCR beta chains recognize cytomegalovirus antigens. A further reported finding was that TCR beta sequences accurately predicted the HLA-A and HLA-B alleles for most subjects in the first cohort. In this cohort, only TCR beta chains were sequenced, and detectable features were limited by the absence of alpha or paired-chain data. In an earlier analysis of 500 to 650 of the donors, most TCR beta V segments appeared in productive rearrangements about 87% or about 30% of the time, broadly matching IMGT annotations. Because the 87-base-pair reads could not distinguish some IMGT-functional V segments, including TRBV6-2 and TRBV6-3, those segments were excluded.

Library creation used the immunoSEQ multiplex PCR assay. For the multiplex PCR, a mixture combining 60 forward primers for TCR Vbeta segments and 13 reverse primers for TCR Jbeta segments was used. A multiplex PCR assay on genomic DNA amplified the CDR3 region of rearranged TCR beta genes. The Illumina HiSeq System was used to sequence the amplified TCR beta libraries as 87-base-pair reads. Turning to the authors' computational methods: A later analysis tallied 75 million to 85 million unique TCR beta chains across the approximately 670 repertoires, and approximately 9.9 million of those chains were shared by two or more donors. To remove PCR and sequencing errors, raw reads were error-corrected and collapsed into unique sequences using a nearest-neighbor algorithm that merged closely related sequences. CDR3 sequences were aligned to IMGT reference sequences to assign V, D and J gene segments. Each retained sequence needed at least a six-nucleotide match to both a V gene segment and a J gene segment. A rearrangement was called productive if the CDR3 had no stop codons and remained in frame with V and J, and every other rearrangement was called non-productive. CDR3 was defined according to IMGT convention as the region running from the second conserved V-encoded cysteine to the conserved J-encoded phenylalanine. In an earlier analysis of more than 550 of the donors, sequences lacking an unambiguous match to a single V gene segment were excluded. In an earlier analysis of some 590 of the donors, V segments were called functional above 56.7% productive rearrangements and were called segregating when the between-donor standard deviation exceeded 5%. A statistical classification framework was built for diagnosing cytomegalovirus status from the catalog of TCR beta chain sequences. A later analysis assigned V and J genes by comparing TCR nucleotide sequences with IMGT/GENE-DB human TR gene sequences. A later analysis assigned CDR3 sequences and most-parsimonious VDJ recombination scenarios with the TCRdist pipeline. In a later analysis, each TCR beta chain was defined by its CDR3 amino acid sequence together with its V-gene family, and reads without a unique V-gene family were excluded. To address suspected cross-contamination and a sequencing artifact, a later analysis removed a few hundred highly shared, low-generation-probability nucleotide sequences. In a later analysis, a clonal expansion index for each public chain was calculated from normalized within-repertoire ranks of inferred template counts. A later analysis computed generation probabilities with a VDJ recombination model fitted to out-of-frame rearrangements, and checked the results against IGoR. In a later analysis, TCR-TCR, TCR-HLA and TCR-CMV co-occurrence was scored with hypergeometric tests, and a repertoire-size bias correction was applied to TCR pairs. False discovery rates were estimated in a later analysis by permuting HLA or CMV assignments 20 times. In a later analysis, co-occurring TCRs were grouped with DBSCAN, and TCRdist sequence similarity was added when clustering was performed within HLA-allele-positive subsets. Repertoires with fewer than 30,000 or more than 120,000 public chains, plus five repertoires with anomalous nucleotide sharing, were excluded from co-occurrence clustering. TCRdb limited this immuneACCESS table to in-frame rearrangements with V and J called. A share of clones is missing; checked studies link under half to unresolved V genes, and the rest is unexplained. D and trimming were read from the DNA, whereas the V and J calls and clone size are those reported in that table. In this sample the table shows 130,000 to 150,000 clones, roughly 80% of which occur a single time. The ten largest clones add up to roughly 4% of the sample.

The cohort consisted of 670 or so healthy bone marrow donors. At the time of sampling, every cohort member was nominally healthy, though immune exposures that went unrecorded were likely present. The donor tested CMV seropositive, placing the donor among the 310 or so seropositive members of the cohort. A peripheral blood sample was provided by each donor, and peripheral blood mononuclear cells were used for TCR beta sequencing. The Qiagen DNeasy Blood Extraction Kit was used to extract genomic DNA from the blood cell samples. Details on this clone: Which antigen it targets is not known. Within one base of it there is no much larger clone, and no base qualities were kept.

The chain couples TRBV9 to TRBJ2-5; D gene: possibly TRBD1, on 7 matching bases. The sequence was obtained from a man in his forties or fifties in good health and CMV-seropositive. Sequencing used PBMCs. The CDR3 protein sequence reads: CASSGGTVQETQYF. At the DNA level, the sequence is TGTGCCAGCAGCGGCGGGACAGTCCAAGAGACCCAGTACTTC.